These 20 T cell receptor beta chains share one sample of origin, sequenced in a study of cytomegalovirus exposure and HLA in healthy donors. It was with 60 Vbeta and 13 Jbeta primers that the PCR ran. Profiling relied on immunoSEQ multiplex PCR, and the TCRdb table lists in-frame clones only, not all of them. Of fewer than 75,000 clones in the sample, more than 65% were seen once. Material: PBMCs. All receptors come from a woman under 40 in good health and CMV-seronegative.

On this clone itself: The conserved final phenylalanine or tryptophan is absent from the CDR3, which likely points to a read error. The DNA is omitted, as the CDR3 cannot be located on it reliably, and the CDR3 follows TCRdb's listing. The CDR3 loop reads CASSLSPTGSGEHYL. The chain joins TRBV27 to TRBJ2-7; TRBD1 reflects the table's D call only, with no check against the DNA. The CDR3 is 15 amino acids in total, end residues counted. CDR1 and CDR2 from the germline V gene are MNHEY and SMNVEV (reference sequence).

This clone was observed a single time. V is TRBV9 and J is TRBJ2-1; TRBD2 agrees at 8 bases. Germline CDR1 reads SGDLS; CDR2 reads YYNGEE. The V segment lost 0 bases and the J segment 10 bases; nucleotides outside the gene matches: 6. The CDR3 is 14 residues long. CDR3 bases: TGTGCCAGCAGCGTAGCGGGACTAGGGAGCGAGCAGTTCTTC. It encodes CASSVAGLGSEQFF.

V usage is TRBV6-5 and J usage is TRBJ1-1; weak D call: TRBD1 (6 bases). CDR3 length: 14 residues. Germline V gene data show CDR1 as MNHEY and CDR2 as SVGAGI. Trimming shortened V by 2 bases and J by 5 bases, and 12 bases separated the two germline ends. The CDR3 nucleotides read TGTGCCAGCAGTTACGGGGGCATAAGAACTGAAGCTTTCTTT. Amino acid sequence: CASSYGGIRTEAFF.

This sequence joins TRBV28 and TRBJ1-2; perhaps TRBD1 as D (6 bases). V was pared by 6 bases and J by 6 bases, with 20 bases between. Germline V gene lookup returns CDR1 MDHEN and CDR2 SYDVKM. The CDR3 spans 15 residues. CDR3: CASSATRRGTHGYTF. In DNA, the CDR3 is TGTGCCAGCAGCGCCACCCGAAGAGGGACACATGGCTACACCTTC.

The rearrangement links TRBV5-1 to TRBJ1-2; possible D gene TRBD1, 5 bases. The CDR3 is made up of 14 amino acids. V lost 2 bases, J lost 6 bases, and 14 bases lay in between. In germline, CDR1 is SGHRS, CDR2 YFSETQ. In DNA, the CDR3 is TGCGCCAGCAGCTTTGGCAGGGTCGATGATGGCTACACCTTC. Its translation is CASSFGRVDDGYTF.

This chain uses TRBV7-8 with TRBJ1-1; 9 nucleotides match TRBD1. CDR1 is SGHVS and CDR2 is FQNEAQ in the germline V gene. V shed 5 bases, J shed 2 bases, and the junction held 3 bases outside the gene matches. This CDR3 spans 14 amino acids. The CDR3 nucleotides are TGTGCCAGCAGCCCGGGACAGGGAAACACTGAAGCTTTCTTT. Translated, it gives CASSPGQGNTEAFF.

Comment on this clone: Mismatch with germline at one junction end may stem from a read error. V gene TRBV18 combines with J gene TRBJ1-2; D may be TRBD1 (6 bases). The CDR3 is 14 amino acids. Germline V gene lookup returns CDR1 KGHSH and CDR2 LQKENI. CDR3 bases: TGTGCCAGCTCACCTCCGGGACAAGGCCCCACCCCTAACTTC. As protein: CASSPPGQGPTPNF.

V usage is TRBV6-1 and J usage is TRBJ2-6; tentative D call: TRBD2 (6 bases). CDR1 MNHNS and CDR2 SASEGT come from the germline V gene. The CDR3 spans 17 residues. V was cut by 4 bases and J by 0 bases, with 13 bases left in between. The CDR3 DNA is TGTGCCAGCAGTGCCGCGGGACGGATCTCTGGGGCCAACGTCCTGACTTTC. Residues: CASSAAGRISGANVLTF.

The chain links TRBV10-2 to TRBJ2-7, with 7 bases lining up with TRBD1. Losses at the gene ends were 0 bases for V and 2 bases for J; bases not matched to a gene: 4. Per germline, CDR1 WSHSY and CDR2 SAAADI. The CDR3 totals 15 residues. As DNA, the CDR3 is TGCGCCAGCAGTGAGTCGATCGGGACAGCCTACGAGCAGTACTTC. This translates into CASSESIGTAYEQYF.

This chain uses TRBV4-1 with TRBJ1-1; the D is unclear. Trimming took off 0 bases at V and 6 bases at J, with 11 bases between the two ends. This CDR3 is built from 14 residues. Germline V gene data show CDR1 as MGHRA and CDR2 as YSYEKL. CDR3 amino acids: CASSQELRGAEAFF. For the CDR3, the DNA is TGCGCCAGCAGCCAAGAGCTGCGCGGGGCTGAAGCTTTCTTT.

In nucleotides, the CDR3 is TGTGCCAGCGTATACGGAGGGAGGGAAACTGAAGCTTTCTTT. Its protein is CASVYGGRETEAFF. V gene TRBV2 combines with J gene TRBJ1-1, with unresolved D. Germline V gene sequence: CDR1 SNHLY, CDR2 FYNNEI. The CDR3 has 14 residues. The V end was cut by 8 bases, the J end by 5 bases, with 18 bases between. The full variable domain, its missing parts supplied by reference TRBV2 and TRBJ1-1, is EPEVTQTPSHQVTQMGQEVILRCVPISNHLYFYWYRQILGQKVEFLVSFYNNEISEKSEIFDDQFSVERPDGSNFTLKIRSTKLEDSAMYFCASVYGGRETEAFFGQGTRLTVV.

V usage is TRBV4-1 and J usage is TRBJ2-2, with no clear D. Per the germline V gene, CDR1 is MGHRA and CDR2 is YSYEKL. Trimming shortened V by 4 bases and J by 4 bases, and 13 bases separated the two germline ends. The CDR3 has 15 amino acids. In DNA, the CDR3 is TGCGCCAGCAGCCCCCGGGTTCAGTCCACCGGGGAGCTGTTTTTT. Translation: CASSPRVQSTGELFF.

The chain is built from TRBV4-1 and TRBJ2-2; D uncertain. The CDR3 sequence is 12 residues long. Looked up from germline, CDR1 is MGHRA and CDR2 is YSYEKL. V lost 5 bases, J lost 5 bases, and 6 bases lay in between. The chain's CDR3 is CASSAGTGELFF. Written as DNA, the CDR3 is TGCGCCAGCAGCGCCGGGACCGGGGAGCTGTTTTTT.

V is TRBV19 and J is TRBJ2-1; D is undetermined. This CDR3 comprises 13 residues. Per the germline V gene, CDR1 is LNHDA and CDR2 is SQIVND (reference sequence). Trimming removed 4 bases from V and 5 bases from J, with 9 bases in between. The CDR3 is CASSTSENNEQFF. DNA of the CDR3: TGTGCCAGTAGTACCTCAGAAAACAATGAGCAGTTCTTC.

The CDR3 region is CASSEGSSGNQPQHF. For the CDR3, the DNA is TGTGCCAGCAGCGAAGGGTCTTCGGGCAATCAGCCCCAGCATTTT. The chain is built from TRBV14 and TRBJ1-5, with D uncertain. The V gene's germline CDR1 is SGHDN and CDR2 FVKESK. With 5 bases removed from V and 2 bases from J, the gap between germline ends came to 13 bases. The CDR3 is made up of 15 amino acids.

The chain combines TRBV10-3 with TRBJ2-1; 7 bases map to TRBD2. There are 14 residues in the CDR3. Germline V CDR1 and CDR2: ENHRY, SYGVKD. The V segment lost 2 bases and the J segment 4 bases; nucleotides outside the gene matches: 2. The CDR3 DNA reads as TGTGCCATCAGTGAGGGACTAGATTACAATGAGCAGTTCTTC. It specifies CAISEGLDYNEQFF.

V usage is TRBV11-3 and J usage is TRBJ2-7, with TRBD2 matching over 13 bases. CDR3 size: 17 residues. V trimming: 6 bases; J trimming: 5 bases; junction bases outside the gene matches: 13. Germline loops: CDR1 SGHNT, CDR2 YENEEA. Here the CDR3 reads CASRLSLAGGLVDEQYV. CDR3 sequence (DNA): TGTGCCAGCAGATTATCACTAGCGGGAGGGTTGGTAGACGAGCAGTACGTC.

The genes are TRBV6-1 and TRBJ1-2; 10 bases map to TRBD1. Losses at the gene ends were 3 bases for V and 4 bases for J; bases not matched to a gene: 8. The CDR3 length is 16 residues. CDR1 and CDR2 from the germline V gene are MNHNS and SASEGT. The CDR3 loop is CASSEVGTGAGYGYTF. The CDR3 nucleotides read TGTGCCAGCAGTGAGGTGGGGACAGGGGCTGGCTATGGCTACACCTTC.

This clone was found once. V and J are TRBV19 and TRBJ1-2, with 11 bases matching TRBD1. V dropped 4 bases and J dropped 5; count of bases not matched to a gene: 6. Germline V lookup: CDR1 LNHDA, CDR2 SQIVND (reference sequence). The CDR3 has 15 amino acids. CDR3 protein: CASSTTGTGGYGYTF. DNA of the CDR3: TGTGCCAGTAGTACCACCGGGACAGGGGGATATGGCTACACCTTC.

This chain links TRBV21-1 with TRBJ2-7; TRBD2, as called in the table, went unchecked against the DNA. TRBV21-1 is annotated as a pseudogene. The CDR3 sequence is 16 residues long. The CDR3 spells CASSKGVTPGGCEQYV. Written as DNA, the CDR3 is TGTGCCAGCAGCAAAGGAGTGACACCGGGGGGGTGCGAGCAGTACGTC.